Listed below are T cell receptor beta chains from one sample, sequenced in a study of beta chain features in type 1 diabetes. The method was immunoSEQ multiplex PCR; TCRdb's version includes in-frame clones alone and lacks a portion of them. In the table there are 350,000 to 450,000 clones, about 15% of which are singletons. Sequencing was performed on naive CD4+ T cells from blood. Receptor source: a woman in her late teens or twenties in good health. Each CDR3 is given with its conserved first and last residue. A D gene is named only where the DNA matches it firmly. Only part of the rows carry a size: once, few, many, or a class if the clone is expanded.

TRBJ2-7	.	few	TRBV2	CASILRGSRGEQYF	TGTGCCAGCATCCTCCGGGGCTCCAGGGGTGAGCAGTACTTC
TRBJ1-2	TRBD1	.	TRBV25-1	CASSEFDRAYGYTF	TGTGCCAGCAGTGAATTCGACAGGGCCTATGGCTACACCTTC
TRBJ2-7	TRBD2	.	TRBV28	CASRVAGTPYEQYF	TGTGCCAGCAGGGTAGCGGGTACTCCCTACGAGCAGTACTTC
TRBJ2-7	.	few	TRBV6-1	CASSGYDSNYEQYF	TGTGCCAGCAGTGGGTACGACAGCAACTACGAGCAGTACTTC
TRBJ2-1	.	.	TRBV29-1	CSVGYSDNEQFF	TGCAGCGTGGGTTATAGCGACAATGAGCAGTTCTTC
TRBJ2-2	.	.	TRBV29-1	CSVSGVSGELFF	TGCAGCGTTTCAGGGGTTTCCGGGGAGCTGTTTTTT
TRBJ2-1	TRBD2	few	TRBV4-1	CASSQVAGGPNEQFF	TGCGCCAGCAGCCAAGTAGCGGGAGGGCCCAATGAGCAGTTCTTC
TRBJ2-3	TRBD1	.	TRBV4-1	CASRSGTGIHTDTQYF	TGCGCCAGCAGATCCGGGACAGGGATACACACAGATACGCAGTATTTT
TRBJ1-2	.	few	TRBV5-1	CASSLGQDYGYTF	TGCGCCAGCAGCTTGGGGCAGGACTATGGCTACACCTTC
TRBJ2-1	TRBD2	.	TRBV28	CASTSSGQWNEQFF	TGTGCCAGCACCTCTAGCGGGCAATGGAATGAGCAGTTCTTC
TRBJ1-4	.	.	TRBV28	CASSLVPGELFF	TGTGCCAGCAGTTTAGTACCGGGTGAACTGTTTTTT
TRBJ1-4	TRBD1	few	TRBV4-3	CASSAGQDGSNEKLFF	TGCGCCAGCAGCGCAGGACAGGACGGAAGTAATGAAAAACTGTTTTTT
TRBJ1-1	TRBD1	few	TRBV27	CASSPRQGTAEAFF	TGTGCCAGCAGTCCCAGACAGGGCACCGCTGAAGCTTTCTTT
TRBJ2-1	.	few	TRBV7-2	CASSLDRAHNEQFF	TGTGCCAGCAGCTTAGACCGCGCGCACAATGAGCAGTTCTTC
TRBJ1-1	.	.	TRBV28	CASSLLQRNTEAFF	TGTGCCAGCAGTTTATTACAGAGGAACACTGAAGCTTTCTTT
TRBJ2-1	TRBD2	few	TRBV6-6	CASSYGTGGRNEQFF	TGTGCCAGCAGTTACGGTACGGGGGGTAGAAATGAGCAGTTCTTC
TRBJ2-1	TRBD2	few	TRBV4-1	CASSQVIAGGQILNEQFF	TGCGCCAGCAGCCAAGTTATAGCGGGAGGTCAAATCCTCAATGAGCAGTTCTTC
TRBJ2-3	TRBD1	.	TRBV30	CAWSLQGAFGDTQYF	TGTGCCTGGAGTCTACAGGGGGCATTCGGGGATACGCAGTATTTT